These 19 T cell receptor beta chains originate from one sample sequenced in a study of blood T cell repertoires in COVID-19. Generated by immunoSEQ multiplex PCR, the TCRdb table keeps only in-frame clones and is missing some. The sample includes a few hundred thousand clones, approximately 85% seen only once; the top ten take about 1.9%. The sequenced sample consisted of PBMCs or T cells enriched from blood (not recorded which). The receptors originated from a woman between 50 and 59 years old who had recovered from COVID-19.

This clone was observed a handful of times. Other DNA sequences in the sample encode the same CDR3. The chain links TRBV7-3 to TRBJ2-1, with D unresolved. Per germline, CDR1 SGHTA and CDR2 FQGTGA. The CDR3 covers 12 residues. Deletions cut 5 bases from V and 6 bases from J, with 8 bases between. In DNA form, the CDR3 reads TGTGCCAGCAGCCCCGGCGGCAATGAGCAGTTCTTC. Its translation is CASSPGGNEQFF.

The genes are TRBV7-9 and TRBJ2-3; D call uncertain. The CDR3 length is 16 residues. V gave up 2 bases and J gave up 0 bases, with 12 bases separating them. Germline V gene sequence: CDR1 SEHNR, CDR2 FQNEAQ (reference sequence). For the CDR3, the DNA is TGTGCCAGCAGCTTACTAGATCTGGTTAGCACAGATACGCAGTATTTT. Translation: CASSLLDLVSTDTQYF.

The V and J genes are TRBV6-2 or TRBV6-3 and TRBJ1-5; D is perhaps TRBD1 (5 bases). The CDR3 sequence is 15 residues long. Germline V gives CDR1 MNHEY, CDR2 SVGEGT. With 0 bases removed from V and 6 bases from J, the gap between germline ends came to 12 bases. The CDR3 DNA sequence: TGTGCCAGCAGTTACTCGGCAGGGAGGGGTCAGCCCCAGCATTTT. This encodes CASSYSAGRGQPQHF.

The CDR3 DNA follows: TGTGCCAGCAGCCCGGGCCAGGGACAGGACAATGAGCAGTTCTTC. It specifies CASSPGQGQDNEQFF. The V call is TRBV11-2, the J call TRBJ2-1, with 8 bases aligning to TRBD1. V shed 5 bases and J 5 bases; nucleotides not matched to a gene: 8. Germline CDR1 reads SGHAT; CDR2 reads FQNNGV. The CDR3 is 15 residues long.

This sequence joins TRBV6-5 and TRBJ2-5, with TRBD2 matching 14 bases. CDR1 and CDR2 from the germline V gene are MNHEY and SVGAGI. The V and J ends lost 3 bases and 4 bases, in that order; junction bases with no gene match: 4. The CDR3 is made up of 16 amino acids. Written as DNA, the CDR3 is TGTGCCAGCAGTTATAGCGGACTAGCGGGAGGAGAGACCCAGTACTTC. It translates to CASSYSGLAGGETQYF.

The CDR3 DNA reads TGTGCCAGCAGCTCAACAGGAGGAAGGGTTGATGAGCAGTTCTTC. Its translation is CASSSTGGRVDEQFF. The chain carries TRBV7-3 and TRBJ2-1; D may match TRBD1 or TRBD2 (5 bases each). Trimming shortened V by 4 bases and J by 8 bases, and 18 bases separated the two germline ends. The CDR3 is made up of 15 amino acids. Germline V gene sequence: CDR1 SGHTA, CDR2 FQGTGA.

This clone has more than one count but fewer than ten. The chain recombines TRBV18 with TRBJ2-1, with 11 bases matching TRBD2. The germline gives CDR1 KGHSH, CDR2 LQKENI. V lost 2 bases, J lost 8 bases, and 2 bases stayed unmatched. This CDR3 spans 14 amino acids. In nucleotides, the CDR3 is TGTGCCAGCTCACCAACTAGCGGGAGTGATGAGCAGTTCTTC. Translating gives CASSPTSGSDEQFF. The whole variable domain, remainder taken from reference TRBV18 and TRBJ2-1, is NAGVMQNPRHLVRRRGQEARLRCSPMKGHSHVYWYRQLPEEGLKFMVYLQKENIIDESGMPKERFSAEFPKEGPSILRIQQVVRGDSAAYFCASSPTSGSDEQFFGPGTRLTVL.

The chain is built from TRBV10-3 and TRBJ1-5, with D maybe TRBD1 (6 bases). With 0 bases removed from V and 1 base from J, the gap between germline ends came to 16 bases. CDR1 is ENHRY and CDR2 is SYGVKD in the germline V gene. This CDR3 spans 18 amino acids. The CDR3 nucleotides are TGTGCCATCAGTGAGTCGTGGGGAGGGGGTAAGAGCAATCAGCCCCAGCATTTT. Protein product: CAISESWGGGKSNQPQHF.

The chain is built from TRBV4-1 and TRBJ1-2; a possible D gene is TRBD1 (6 bases). The CDR3 is 15 residues long. Per the germline V gene, CDR1 is MGHRA and CDR2 is YSYEKL. Trimming removed 0 bases from V and 4 bases from J, with 12 bases in between. CDR3 protein: CASSQDERGPYGYTF. As DNA, the CDR3 is TGCGCCAGCAGCCAAGATGAGCGGGGGCCCTATGGCTACACCTTC.

This clone was found once. The V and J genes are TRBV5-8 and TRBJ1-1, with D unclear. Trimming took 3 bases from V and 4 from J, leaving 10 bases between them. The CDR3 sequence is 13 residues long. Germline CDR1 SGHTS, CDR2 YDEGEE. The chain's CDR3 is CASSSSPPTEAFF. Here the CDR3 DNA reads TGTGCCAGCAGCTCCTCTCCCCCCACTGAAGCTTTCTTT.

This chain uses TRBV13 with TRBJ1-2, with D maybe TRBD1 (6 bases). CDR1 is PRHDT and CDR2 is FYEKMQ in the germline V gene (reference sequence). V shed 5 bases and J shed 4 bases, with 26 bases lying between them. This CDR3 region has 18 residues. The CDR3 loop reads CASSPLGDTGIYLYGYTF. As DNA, the CDR3 is TGTGCCAGCAGCCCCCTTGGGGACACAGGGATCTACCTCTATGGCTACACCTTC. Looking up the rest from reference TRBV13 and TRBJ1-2 gives the full variable domain: AAGVIQSPRHLIKEKRETATLKCYPIPRHDTVYWYQQGPGQDPQFLISFYEKMQSDKGSIPDRFSAQQFSDYHSELNMSSLELGDSALYFCASSPLGDTGIYLYGYTFGSGTRLTVV.

The chain combines TRBV6-5 with TRBJ2-7; the D is unclear. Germline V gives CDR1 MNHEY, CDR2 SVGAGI. The ends were cut back, 9 bases at V and 1 base at J, with 7 bases in the middle. The CDR3 runs 11 residues. The CDR3 nucleotides read TGTGCCAGTACAGATTCCTACGAGCAGTACTTC. It translates to CASTDSYEQYF.

This chain joins TRBV5-1 and TRBJ2-2; D might be TRBD1 (5 bases). The CDR3 length is 13 residues. V lost 4 bases, J lost 7 bases, and 11 bases lay in between. Germline V gene lookup returns CDR1 SGHRS and CDR2 YFSETQ. CDR3 in amino acids: CASSLPQGGELFF. CDR3 nucleotides: TGCGCCAGCAGCCTTCCGCAGGGCGGGGAGCTGTTTTTT.

The sample holds one count of this clone. The rearrangement joins TRBV2 to TRBJ1-2, with 12 bases identical to TRBD1. The CDR3 totals 15 residues. Trimming at V came to 6 bases and at J to 6 bases, leaving 8 bases not matched to a gene. Germline V gives CDR1 SNHLY, CDR2 FYNNEI. The CDR3 coding sequence is TGTGCCAGCAGACTCGGGACAGGGGGCAACAATGGCTACACCTTC. Protein: CASRLGTGGNNGYTF.

This clone was seen a handful of times. This chain uses TRBV7-9 with TRBJ1-1; a weak D match, TRBD1 (5 bases). Trimming removed 3 bases from V and 6 bases from J, with 11 bases in between. The length of the CDR3 is 13 residues. Germline CDR1 reads SEHNR; CDR2 reads FQNEAQ (reference sequence). The CDR3 protein is CASSFPREAEAFF. DNA for the CDR3: TGTGCCAGCAGCTTCCCCAGGGAGGCTGAAGCTTTCTTT.

V usage is TRBV28 and J usage is TRBJ1-1; 7 positions match TRBD1. In germline, CDR1 is MDHEN, CDR2 SYDVKM. There are 16 residues in the CDR3. J lost 0 bases, V lost 2 bases, and 6 bases had no gene match. This CDR3 is CASSLEGQNMNTEAFF. CDR3 DNA sequence: TGTGCCAGCAGTTTAGAGGGACAGAACATGAACACTGAAGCTTTCTTT.

This chain joins TRBV5-1 and TRBJ1-2; 12 bases fit TRBD1. Germline CDR1 reads SGHRS; CDR2 reads YFSETQ. The CDR3 extends over 15 amino acids. J was trimmed by 2 bases and V by 4 bases; bases with no gene match: 3. CDR3 protein: CASSRGTGGNYGYTF. In DNA form, the CDR3 reads TGCGCCAGCAGCCGAGGGACAGGGGGCAACTATGGCTACACCTTC. Full variable domain (remainder filled in from reference TRBV5-1 and TRBJ1-2): KAGVTQTPRYLIKTRGQQVTLSCSPISGHRSVSWYQQTPGQGLQFLFEYFSETQRNKGNFPGRFSGRQFSNSRSEMNVSTLELGDSALYLCASSRGTGGNYGYTFGSGTRLTVV.

The gene calls are TRBV6-5 and TRBJ2-7; 7 nucleotides match TRBD1. The CDR3 is 14 amino acids. Unmatched junction bases numbered 9, after V lost 6 bases and J lost 4 bases. In germline, CDR1 is MNHEY, CDR2 SVGAGI. The DNA for the CDR3 is TGTGCCAGCAGAACCTACAGGGGTTCTTACGAGCAGTACTTC. As protein: CASRTYRGSYEQYF.

The sample holds one count of this clone. CDR3 region: CASTPTGRISYGYTF. The DNA of the CDR3 is TGTGCCAGTACCCCGACAGGGAGGATAAGCTATGGCTACACCTTC. V is TRBV19 and J is TRBJ1-2; 7 positions agree with TRBD1. The V segment lost 7 bases and the J segment 4 bases; nucleotides outside the gene matches: 12. The CDR3 loop spans 15 amino acids. Germline assignment: CDR1 LNHDA and CDR2 SQIVND (reference sequence).